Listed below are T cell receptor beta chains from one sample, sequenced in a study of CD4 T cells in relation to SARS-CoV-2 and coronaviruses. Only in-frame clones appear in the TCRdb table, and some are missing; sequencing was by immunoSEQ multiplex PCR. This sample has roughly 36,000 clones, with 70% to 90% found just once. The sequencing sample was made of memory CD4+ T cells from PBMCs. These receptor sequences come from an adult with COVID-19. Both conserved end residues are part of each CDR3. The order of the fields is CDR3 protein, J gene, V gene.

CASSQGTGGGNTEAFF | TRBJ1-1 | TRBV4-1
CASSSSGKETQYF | TRBJ2-5 | TRBV7-3
CASSPGQLYEQYF | TRBJ2-7 | TRBV2
CASSRGGGTPNNEQFF | TRBJ2-1 | TRBV19
CAISTPKTSGITDTQYF | TRBJ2-3 | TRBV10-3
CATRPGLNTGELFF | TRBJ2-2 | TRBV15
CASSQGDLNTQYF | TRBJ2-3 | TRBV14
CASSREIGSGANVLTF | TRBJ2-6 | TRBV5-1
CASSQDVGGRKQFF | TRBJ2-1 | TRBV3-1/TRBV3-2
CASSLGLAGKGSYEQYF | TRBJ2-7 | TRBV7-6
CAWSFRVSGVNTGELFF | TRBJ2-2 | TRBV30
CASSGNQPQHF | TRBJ1-5 | TRBV2
CASSPRTGGHYGYTF | TRBJ1-2 | TRBV2
CASSGVDRGEKLFF | TRBJ1-4 | TRBV9
CATSQDRGYEQYF | TRBJ2-7 | TRBV15
CASMDRASYGYTF | TRBJ1-2 | TRBV28
CASSLVNPYSGRNEQFF | TRBJ2-1 | TRBV7-9
CSASGIWAGEQFF | TRBJ2-1 | TRBV20-1
CASSFRLAGHNEQFF | TRBJ2-1 | TRBV7-3
CSVLQGGGYTF | TRBJ1-2 | TRBV29-1
CASSPYGRVNTEAFF | TRBJ1-1 | TRBV28
CASSLGFIGRASKTQYF | TRBJ2-5 | TRBV7-8
CASSSDLPGANVLTF | TRBJ2-6 | TRBV7-9
CATSRAVSGRTEQYF | TRBJ2-7 | TRBV15
CASSLNRGFGANVLTF | TRBJ2-6 | TRBV7-3
CASSQELASNYEQYF | TRBJ2-7 | TRBV3-1/TRBV3-2
CASSLPPGLAGGGNEQFF | TRBJ2-1 | TRBV7-9
CASSYSRELFF | TRBJ2-2 | TRBV6-2/TRBV6-3
CASSRGFGGGLAGLDTQYF | TRBJ2-3 | TRBV4-3